The entry that follows covers one T cell receptor (beta chain) sequence. Its antigen is as yet unknown. TCRdb reprocessed the 5' RACE reads via MiXCR and lists one record per CDR3 protein. The data show 1.5 million to 2 million distinct CDR3 sequences, about 31% seen once. The data derive from a study of identical twins. Study-level results: Less excess twin sharing appeared in beta out-of-frame sequences.

Germline lookup yields CDR1 MRHNA and CDR2 SNTAGT. The CDR3 is 15 amino acids. J lost 4 bases, V lost 3 bases, and 6 bases had no gene match. The sample taken for sequencing was cord blood. The sequence was obtained from a newborn girl in good health. The chain couples TRBV6-4 to TRBJ2-7; TRBD2 aligns across 10 bases. CDR3 in amino acids: CASSETASGSYEQYF. The CDR3 region has the DNA TGTGCCAGCAGTGAGACGGCTAGCGGGAGTTACGAGCAGTACTTC.